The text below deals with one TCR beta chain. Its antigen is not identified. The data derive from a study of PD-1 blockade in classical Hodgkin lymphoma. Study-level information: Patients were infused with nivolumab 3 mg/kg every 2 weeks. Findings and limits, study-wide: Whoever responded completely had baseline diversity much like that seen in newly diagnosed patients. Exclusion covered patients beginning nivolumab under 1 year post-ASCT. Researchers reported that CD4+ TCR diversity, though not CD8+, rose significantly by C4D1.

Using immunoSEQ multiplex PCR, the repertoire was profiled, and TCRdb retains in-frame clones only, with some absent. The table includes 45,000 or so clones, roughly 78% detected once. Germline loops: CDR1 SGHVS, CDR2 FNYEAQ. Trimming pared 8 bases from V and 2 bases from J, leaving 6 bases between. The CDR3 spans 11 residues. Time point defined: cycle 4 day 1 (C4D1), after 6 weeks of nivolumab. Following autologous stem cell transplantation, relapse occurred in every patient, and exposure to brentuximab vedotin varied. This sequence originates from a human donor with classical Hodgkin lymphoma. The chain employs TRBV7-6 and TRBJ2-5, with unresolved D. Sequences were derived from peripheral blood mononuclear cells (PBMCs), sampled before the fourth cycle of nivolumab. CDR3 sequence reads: CASGWQETQYF. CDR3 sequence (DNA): TGTGCCAGCGGTTGGCAAGAGACCCAGTACTTC.